Each of the 13 T cell receptor beta chains below was sequenced from the same sample in a study of blood T cell repertoires in COVID-19. Some clones are missing from TCRdb's copy, which holds only in-frame ones; the method was immunoSEQ multiplex PCR. This table holds about 350,000 clones, around nine tenths found once. Sequenced sample: peripheral blood. These receptors originate from a woman under 30 who had recovered from COVID-19.

This clone occurred a few times. This chain uses TRBV10-3 with TRBJ1-2; no reliable D call. The V and J ends lost 9 bases and 4 bases respectively, with 15 bases between them. The CDR3 runs 13 residues. Germline lookup yields CDR1 ENHRY and CDR2 SYGVKD. The CDR3 DNA reads as TGTGCCATACGACCTGACACATCCTATGGCTACACCTTC. This sequence encodes CAIRPDTSYGYTF.

This rearrangement joins TRBV24-1 to TRBJ1-2; weak D call: TRBD1 (5 bases). Trimming cost V 1 base and J 8 bases, with 13 bases left between them. CDR3 size: 14 residues. CDR1 and CDR2 from the germline V gene are KGHDR and SFDVKD. The CDR3 loop reads CATSDLQASRGYTF. The CDR3 coding sequence is TGTGCCACCAGTGATTTACAGGCTTCCCGGGGCTACACCTTC.

This chain links TRBV12-5 with TRBJ2-1, with 7 bases matching TRBD2. This CDR3 has 16 residues. V trimming: 1 base; J trimming: 0 bases; junction bases outside the gene matches: 3. Germline CDR1 and CDR2: LGHNT and FRNRAP. CDR3 loop: CASGLASGPSYNEQFF. CDR3 DNA: TGTGCTAGTGGTTTGGCTAGCGGACCCTCCTACAATGAGCAGTTCTTC.

This clone was recorded only once. This chain joins TRBV2 and TRBJ1-3, with unresolved D. Germline V gene sequence: CDR1 SNHLY, CDR2 FYNNEI. Trimming took 10 bases from V and 2 from J, leaving 15 bases between them. The CDR3 loop spans 14 amino acids. The CDR3 loop reads CAISGSPAGNTIYF. Written as DNA, the CDR3 is TGTGCCATCTCCGGGTCCCCCGCTGGAAACACCATATATTTT.

Concerning this clone itself: Other nucleotide sequences from this sample produce the same CDR3. The chain is built from TRBV7-9 and TRBJ1-5; possible D gene TRBD1, 5 bases. The V gene's germline CDR1 is SEHNR and CDR2 FQNEAQ (reference sequence). The CDR3 runs to 14 residues. V lost 2 bases, J lost 2 bases, and 7 bases lay in between. CDR3 amino acids: CASSLSTGNQPQHF. Written as DNA, the CDR3 is TGTGCCAGCAGCTTATCGACAGGCAATCAGCCCCAGCATTTT.

V gene TRBV19 combines with J gene TRBJ2-5; the D gene is possibly TRBD1 (6 bases). The V gene's germline CDR1 is LNHDA and CDR2 SQIVND (reference sequence). The CDR3 consists of 14 residues. Trimming pared 7 bases from V and 1 base from J, leaving 13 bases between. DNA for the CDR3: TGTGCCAGTACCCCCGGGACAATCCAAGAGACCCAGTACTTC. Translated, it gives CASTPGTIQETQYF.

The chain links TRBV11-3 to TRBJ1-2, with D perhaps TRBD1 (5 bases). The germline V and J ends were trimmed by 7 bases and 8 bases, with 17 bases remaining between them. The CDR3 contains 13 residues. Per germline, CDR1 SGHNT and CDR2 YENEEA. Here the CDR3 reads CASTSRGGSGYTF. In DNA form, the CDR3 reads TGTGCCAGCACCTCTCGGGGGGGATCCGGCTACACCTTC.

This chain connects TRBV19 to TRBJ1-2; 8 positions match TRBD1. With V trimmed by 6 bases and J by 4 bases, 7 bases remained unmatched. The CDR3 runs 14 residues. Germline CDR1 is LNHDA and CDR2 is SQIVND (reference sequence). CDR3 sequence (DNA): TGTGCCAGTAGGAGGACAGGGTACAGCTATGGCTACACCTTC. This sequence encodes CASRRTGYSYGYTF.

This CDR3 reads CASSQVLTSRSFF. CDR3 coding DNA: TGTGCCAGCAGCCAAGTTCTCACTAGCCGATCTTTCTTC. The gene calls are TRBV14 and TRBJ2-1, with D perhaps TRBD2 (6 bases). V was trimmed by 1 base and J by 16 bases, leaving 17 bases between them. CDR1 and CDR2 from the germline V gene are SGHDN and FVKESK. This CDR3 contains 13 residues.

V and J are TRBV7-9 and TRBJ2-3, with 9 bases that match TRBD2. The V segment lost 0 bases and the J segment 6 bases; nucleotides outside the gene matches: 7. Germline-derived CDR1 and CDR2 are SEHNR and FQNEAQ (reference sequence). The CDR3 is 16 residues long. The CDR3 is CASSLAPSGKGDTQYF. The DNA of the CDR3 is TGTGCCAGCAGCTTAGCGCCTAGCGGGAAAGGGGATACGCAGTATTTT.

V gene TRBV5-1 combines with J gene TRBJ2-1; D is uncertain. This CDR3 contains 16 residues. Germline CDR1 SGHRS, CDR2 YFSETQ. The V gene lost 0 bases and the J gene lost 5 bases, with 15 bases spanning the gap. CDR3 DNA: TGCGCCAGCAGCTTGGCGGTTTTACCCCCTGACAATGAGCAGTTCTTC. Its translation: CASSLAVLPPDNEQFF.

The chain links TRBV13 to TRBJ2-7; perhaps TRBD2 as D (5 bases). CDR1 and CDR2 from the germline V gene are PRHDT and FYEKMQ (reference sequence). Deletions cut 5 bases from V and 4 bases from J, with 12 bases between. The CDR3 runs to 13 residues. The CDR3 DNA is TGTGCCAGCAGCCCCGGACGGGGATACGAGCAGTACGTC. It encodes CASSPGRGYEQYV.

CDR3: CASSPRLFKNIQYF. The CDR3 DNA reads as TGTGCCAGCAGCCCCCGACTGTTCAAAAACATTCAGTACTTC. The V call is TRBV11-3, the J call TRBJ2-4; no clear D gene. With 5 bases removed from V and 3 bases from J, the gap between germline ends came to 11 bases. The germline V gene encodes CDR1 SGHNT and CDR2 YENEEA. The CDR3 is 14 amino acids.